A single sample gave rise to the 22 T cell receptor beta chains below, sequenced in a study of shared clonotypes between healthy human individuals. Data came from immunoSEQ multiplex PCR; TCRdb stores just in-frame clones and leaves some out. The table records about 500,000 clones, 77% of them present only once. The sequenced sample was PBMCs. These receptor sequences come from a woman in her 40s in good health. Some clones in this sample may be carry-over from other donors' samples.

This sequence joins TRBV10-2 and TRBJ2-1; 7 nucleotides agree with TRBD2. CDR1 and CDR2 (germline): WSHSY, SAAADI. The CDR3 contains 14 residues. V dropped 8 bases and J dropped 9; count of bases not matched to a gene: 13. The CDR3 spells CASGRGAGDFEQFF. Here the CDR3 DNA reads TGCGCCAGCGGGCGGGGTGCGGGAGATTTTGAGCAGTTCTTC.

The rearrangement joins TRBV16 to TRBJ1-3; D remains ambiguous. Trimming left V 2 bases short and J 3 bases short, with 2 bases between. Germline V gene sequence: CDR1 KGHSY, CDR2 FQNENV. The CDR3 extends over 12 amino acids. The CDR3 nucleotides are TGTGCCAGCAGCCAAGATGGAAACACCATATATTTT. This translates into CASSQDGNTIYF. The full variable domain, its missing parts supplied by reference TRBV16 and TRBJ1-3, is GEEVAQTPKHLVRGEGQKAKLYCAPIKGHSYVFWYQQVLKNEFKFLISFQNENVFDETGMPKERFSAKCLPNSPCSLEIQATKLEDSAVYFCASSQDGNTIYFGEGSWLTVV.

V usage is TRBV11-2 and J usage is TRBJ1-4, with 9 bases identical to TRBD1. The J segment lost 6 bases and the V segment lost 4 bases, leaving 3 bases of the junction unmatched. The CDR3 extends over 14 amino acids. Germline CDR1 is SGHAT and CDR2 is FQNNGV. CDR3 nucleotide sequence: TGTGCCAGCAGCTCGGGACAGGGTTATGAAAAACTGTTTTTT. Its protein product is CASSSGQGYEKLFF.

The chain combines TRBV18 with TRBJ1-3; 7 bases align to TRBD1. Per the germline V gene, CDR1 is KGHSH and CDR2 is LQKENI. The trim removed 3 bases at V and 4 bases at J, leaving 9 bases unmatched. The CDR3 is 16 residues long. CDR3 region: CASSPSRQGAGNTIYF. The CDR3 DNA reads TGTGCCAGCTCACCCTCCCGACAGGGAGCCGGAAACACCATATATTTT.

The chain links TRBV30 to TRBJ2-7, with unresolved D. Looked up from germline, CDR1 is GTSNPN and CDR2 is SVGIG (reference sequence). The CDR3 consists of 13 residues. With 0 bases removed from V and 6 bases from J, the gap between germline ends came to 12 bases. The CDR3 DNA is TGTGCCTGGAGTGTACACAGTATTTCCGAGCAGTACTTC. Residues: CAWSVHSISEQYF.

V usage is TRBV28 and J usage is TRBJ1-2; no firm D call. Between the trimmed V and J ends, which lost 1 base and 3 bases, there was a span of 12 bases. CDR1 is MDHEN, CDR2 SYDVKM, per germline. There are 15 residues in the CDR3. The CDR3 region has the DNA TGTGCCAGCAGTTTATCCTCGGACGGGTACTATGGCTACACCTTC. Its translation: CASSLSSDGYYGYTF.

In its sample, this clone was seen once. The V gene is TRBV11-2, the J gene TRBJ2-7; D not resolved. V shed 4 bases and J shed 5 bases, with 6 bases lying between them. The germline V gene has CDR1 SGHAT and CDR2 FQNNGV. CDR3 length equals 11 residues. Here the CDR3 DNA reads TGTGCCAGCAGCTCAGGAAACGAGCAGTACTTC. This sequence encodes CASSSGNEQYF.

The genes are TRBV5-1 and TRBJ2-3, with TRBD2 matching over 9 bases. From germline, CDR1 is SGHRS and CDR2 YFSETQ. V shed 4 bases, J shed 2 bases, and the junction held 14 bases outside the gene matches. The CDR3 contains 18 residues. CDR3 nucleotides: TGCGCCAGCAGCGCCGCCGGGGGACTAGCACAAATCACAGATACGCAGTATTTT. Its protein product is CASSAAGGLAQITDTQYF. Full variable domain (missing parts from reference TRBV5-1 and TRBJ2-3): KAGVTQTPRYLIKTRGQQVTLSCSPISGHRSVSWYQQTPGQGLQFLFEYFSETQRNKGNFPGRFSGRQFSNSRSEMNVSTLELGDSALYLCASSAAGGLAQITDTQYFGPGTRLTVL.

This clone was detected only a few times. This chain connects TRBV9 to TRBJ2-2, with D unresolved. The length of the CDR3 is 15 residues. The V end lost 3 bases, the J end lost 3 bases, and 12 bases lay between the germline ends. Germline loops: CDR1 SGDLS, CDR2 YYNGEE. The CDR3 region has the DNA TGTGCCAGCAGCGCTTTGGGCCGGGACACCGGGGAGCTGTTTTTT. Translation: CASSALGRDTGELFF.

Regarding this clone: This likely reflects a read error, since a far larger clone is one base away. V and J are TRBV19 and TRBJ2-1; D possibly corresponds to TRBD2 (5 bases). Germline V lookup: CDR1 LNHDA, CDR2 SQIVND (reference sequence). The CDR3 extends over 11 amino acids. The CDR3 loop is CATRGYNKQFF. In nucleotides, the CDR3 is TGTGCCACCCGGGGTTACAATAAGCAGTTCTTC. Filled out from reference TRBV19 and TRBJ2-1, the complete variable domain reads DGGITQSPKYLFRKEGQNVTLSCEQNLNHDAMYWYRQDPGQGLRLIYYSQIVNDFQKGDIAEGYSVSREKKESFPLTVTSAQKNPTAFYLCATRGYNKQFFGPGTRLTVL.

About this clone: A far larger clone differs by one base, so this is likely a read error. The rearrangement links TRBV11-1 to TRBJ2-7; D remains unclear. There are 11 residues in the CDR3. In germline, CDR1 is SGHAT, CDR2 FQDESV (reference sequence). The V and J ends lost 0 bases and 5 bases respectively, with 2 bases between them. The CDR3 loop is CASSLAHEQYF. The CDR3 DNA reads as TGTGCCAGCAGCTTAGCTCACGAGCAGTACTTC. Full variable domain (rest looked up from reference TRBV11-1 and TRBJ2-7): EAEVAQSPRYKITEKSQAVAFWCDPISGHATLYWYRQILGQGPELLVQFQDESVVDDSQLPKDRFSAERLKGVDSTLKIQPAELGDSAMYLCASSLAHEQYFGPGTRLTVT.

Of note for this clone: A read error may explain this, as a much larger clone is one base away. The V call is TRBV4-2, the J call TRBJ1-2; D unresolved. V lost 4 bases, J lost 8 bases, and 11 bases lay in between. This CDR3 contains 12 residues. Germline lookup yields CDR1 LGHNA and CDR2 YNFKEQ. CDR3 sequence (DNA): TGTGCCAGCAGCCGAGAGGGAGACGGCTACACCTTC. Its translation is CASSREGDGYTF.

Of note for this clone: A far larger clone lies a single base away; this is likely a read error. The chain carries TRBV30 and TRBJ1-5; TRBD1 aligns across 9 bases. Germline lookup yields CDR1 GTSNPN and CDR2 SVGIG (reference sequence). The CDR3 sequence is 13 residues long. After removal of 8 bases from V and 4 bases from J, the junction contained 6 bases not matched to a gene. The CDR3 protein is CARSGTGNQPQHF. In DNA form, the CDR3 reads TGTGCCCGGTCCGGGACAGGGAATCAGCCCCAGCATTTT. Full variable domain (missing parts from reference TRBV30 and TRBJ1-5): SQTIHQWPATLVQPVGSPLSLECTVEGTSNPNLYWYRQAAGRGLQLLFYSVGIGQISSEVPQNLSASRPQDRQFILSSKKLLLSDSGFYLCARSGTGNQPQHFGDGTRLSIL.

This clone occurred once. The chain is built from TRBV2 and TRBJ1-2; D is uncertain. Germline values: CDR1 SNHLY, CDR2 FYNNEI. V was clipped by 2 bases and J by 10 bases, with 8 bases between them. The CDR3 spans 11 residues. CDR3 in DNA: TGTGCCAGCAGTGAAACCTCCCCCTACACCTTC. This encodes CASSETSPYTF. Based on the CDR3 plus reference TRBV2 and TRBJ1-2, the full variable domain is EPEVTQTPSHQVTQMGQEVILRCVPISNHLYFYWYRQILGQKVEFLVSFYNNEISEKSEIFDDQFSVERPDGSNFTLKIRSTKLEDSAMYFCASSETSPYTFGSGTRLTVV.

Comments on this clone: Sequence at one end of the junction differs from germline and may be a read error. DNA for the CDR3: TGTGCCAGCAGCTTTTTGGGGAATGAAAGACTGTTTTTT. It yields the protein CASSFLGNERLFF. The chain employs TRBV7-9 and TRBJ1-4; D not certain. This CDR3 is built from 13 residues. Per germline, CDR1 SEHNR and CDR2 FQNEAQ (reference sequence).

The rearrangement links TRBV29-1 to TRBJ1-4, with D possibly being TRBD1 (5 bases). Looked up from germline, CDR1 is SQVTM and CDR2 is ANQGSEA. V lost 4 bases and J 5 bases, leaving 17 bases between the germline ends. The CDR3 totals 15 residues. The CDR3 sequence is CSVVIPRQGNEKLFF. For the CDR3, the DNA is TGCAGCGTTGTAATCCCCCGGCAGGGAAATGAAAAACTGTTTTTT.

In this sample, this clone turned up a few times. The J gene is TRBJ2-1, the V gene TRBV28, with 9 bases matching TRBD1. After removal of 5 bases from V and 8 bases from J, the junction contained 16 bases not matched to a gene. Germline V gene lookup returns CDR1 MDHEN and CDR2 SYDVKM. The CDR3 is made up of 17 amino acids. The DNA for the CDR3 is TGTGCCAGCAGTACAACAGGGGGCGGCTACGTTGTCGATGAGCAGTTCTTC. Its translation: CASSTTGGGYVVDEQFF.

V gene TRBV29-1 combines with J gene TRBJ2-7; 8 bases map to TRBD1. V dropped 6 bases and J dropped 5; count of bases not matched to a gene: 9. The CDR3 covers 13 residues. Germline-derived CDR1 and CDR2 are SQVTM and ANQGSEA. The CDR3 nucleotides are TGCAGCGTGCCAGGACAGGGTATCGACGAGCAGTACTTC. It specifies CSVPGQGIDEQYF.

This sequence joins TRBV27 and TRBJ2-2; a possible D gene is TRBD2 (5 bases). The CDR3 runs to 14 residues. V was pared by 5 bases and J by 4 bases, with 11 bases between. Germline assignment: CDR1 MNHEY and CDR2 SMNVEV (reference sequence). The CDR3 nucleotides read TGTGCCAGCAGTCCCTCTAGCACCACCGGGGAGCTGTTTTTT. This encodes CASSPSSTTGELFF.

The J gene is TRBJ2-7, the V gene TRBV27; D not resolved. Germline CDR1 reads MNHEY; CDR2 reads SMNVEV (reference sequence). Trimming took off 4 bases at V and 0 bases at J, with 10 bases between the two ends. The CDR3 runs to 14 residues. The CDR3 sequence is CASSWLSSSYEQYF. CDR3 nucleotide sequence: TGTGCCAGCAGTTGGTTATCTAGCTCCTACGAGCAGTACTTC.

The rearrangement links TRBV5-6 to TRBJ1-2, with D uncertain. The CDR3 length is 12 residues. The germline V gene encodes CDR1 SGHDT and CDR2 YYEEEE. V was clipped by 2 bases and J by 2 bases, with 4 bases between them. The CDR3 bases are TGTGCCAGCAGCTTACGCAACTATGGCTACACCTTC. Its protein is CASSLRNYGYTF.

V is TRBV4-2 and J is TRBJ2-3, with 15 bases identical to TRBD2. Germline values: CDR1 LGHNA, CDR2 YNFKEQ. The V gene end was trimmed by 2 bases and the J gene end by 3 bases; junction bases not matched to a gene: 9. The CDR3 covers 19 residues. The CDR3 protein is CASSQQGTSGRSGTDTQYF. Written as DNA, the CDR3 is TGTGCCAGCAGCCAACAAGGGACTAGCGGGAGGTCTGGGACAGATACGCAGTATTTT.